The T cell receptor (beta chain) under discussion was sequenced for a study of regulatory T cells in long-lasting Graves disease. Study observations and caveats: Sharing of public clonotypes was greater in persistent patients (2,741) than in new patients (around 880).

Arm-PCR of CDR3 regions with iRepertoire HTBI primers generated TCR beta libraries. TCRdb called the multiplex PCR reads again in MiXCR, with one record for every CDR3 protein. This table has roughly 410,000 distinct CDR3 sequences, about 15% appearing once. V was pared by 0 bases and J by 2 bases, with 10 bases between. Germline V gene data show CDR1 as SEHNR and CDR2 as FQNEAQ (reference sequence). The CDR3 is made up of 15 amino acids. Indicated time point: newly diagnosed GD, antithyroid drugs for less than 3 months. Extracted RNA from PBMCs served as the source of the TCR library. Comment on this clonotype: The target antigen is unknown.

A further study also used this sample, focusing on T cells in Graves' hyperthyroidism and ophthalmopathy. From that study: Graves' hyperthyroidism is called stable when ophthalmopathy does not progress within 18 months. Diagnostic decisions used clinical symptoms, serum thyroxine and TRAb, thyroid ultrasound and orbital computed tomography. Most expanded thyroid clonotypes above 0.001 recurred in blood.

This specimen consisted of peripheral blood mononuclear cells (PBMCs), obtained at new diagnosis, from a patient treated with antithyroid drugs. This chain uses TRBV7-9 with TRBJ1-1, with D hard to call. The source is a woman between 35 and 50 years old with Graves disease. The CDR3 DNA follows: TGTGCCAGCAGCTTAGCGGGAAACTTCAACACTGAAGCTTTCTTT. Translated: CASSLAGNFNTEAFF.